These 27 T cell receptor beta chains were all obtained from the same sample, sequenced in a study of T-cell reconstitution after alpha-beta-depleted transplantation in children. During its preparation, the TCRbeta library received unique molecular identifiers. TCRdb re-called the PCR reads with MiXCR, one entry per CDR3 protein. The sample consists of about 480,000 distinct CDR3 sequences, about 12% of them appearing once. The source material was PBMCs from the stem cell graft donor, sampled from the stem cell graft. All receptors derive from a human donor who donated a stem cell graft to a child with combined immunodeficiency.

This clonotype was recorded at least ten times. The chain joins TRBV7-7 to TRBJ2-1; 10 bases match TRBD2. The CDR3 runs 18 residues. Per the germline V gene, CDR1 is SSHAT and CDR2 is FNYEAQ (reference sequence). With 5 bases clipped from V and 0 bases from J, the junction kept 10 bases outside the gene matches. The CDR3 here is CASSQTSGPSSSYNEQFF. For the CDR3, the DNA is TGTGCCAGCAGCCAGACTAGCGGGCCTTCGAGCTCCTACAATGAGCAGTTCTTC. Based on the CDR3 plus reference TRBV7-7 and TRBJ2-1, the full variable domain is GAGVSQSPRYKVTKRGQDVTLRCDPISSHATLYWYQQALGQGPEFLTYFNYEAQPDKSGLPSDRFSAERPEGSISTLTIQRTEQRDSAMYRCASSQTSGPSSSYNEQFFGPGTRLTVL.

The CDR3 DNA reads TGCAGTGCTAGGGGGTTGAGCGGGAGGGATGTGAGCTCCTACAATGAGCAGTTCTTC. Its protein product is CSARGLSGRDVSSYNEQFF. This sequence joins TRBV20-1 and TRBJ2-1; 10 bases match TRBD2. The germline gives CDR1 DFQATT, CDR2 SNEGSKA (reference sequence). Trimming at V came to 3 bases and at J to 0 bases, leaving 14 bases not matched to a gene. The CDR3 has 19 residues.

This clonotype was seen more than once but under ten times. The V call is TRBV10-3, the J call TRBJ1-2; D may be TRBD1 (6 bases). Between the trimmed V and J ends, which lost 7 bases and 3 bases, there was a span of 12 bases. This CDR3 region has 13 residues. Germline V CDR1 and CDR2: ENHRY, SYGVKD. The chain's CDR3 is CAITRQEDYGYTF. The CDR3 nucleotides read TGTGCCATCACAAGACAGGAGGACTATGGCTACACCTTC.

This clonotype was seen many times. This sequence joins TRBV5-1 and TRBJ2-5, with no clear D. Germline CDR1 reads SGHRS; CDR2 reads YFSETQ. V dropped 0 bases and J dropped 4 bases, with 10 bases sitting between them. The CDR3 has 14 residues. The CDR3 DNA sequence: TGCGCCAGCAGCTTGGACCATTTAGCAGAGACCCAGTACTTC. Translation: CASSLDHLAETQYF.

J is TRBJ2-7 and V is TRBV12-3 or TRBV12-4, with a tentative D call TRBD2 (6 bases). The CDR3 length is 10 residues. The V end lost 9 bases, the J end lost 5 bases, and 8 bases lay between the germline ends. CDR3 nucleotide sequence: TGTGCCAGTGGGGGGAACGAGCAGTACTTC. This translates into CASGGNEQYF.

The V gene is TRBV15, the J gene TRBJ1-2, with D uncertain. The CDR3 loop spans 13 amino acids. Looked up from germline, CDR1 is LNHNV and CDR2 is YYDKDF (reference sequence). The V gene lost 3 bases and the J gene lost 7 bases, with 12 bases spanning the gap. The CDR3 protein is CATSSVGEGGYTF. DNA of the CDR3: TGTGCCACCAGCAGCGTCGGGGAGGGTGGCTACACCTTC.

V gene TRBV12-5 combines with J gene TRBJ2-1; D is uncertain. The CDR3 has 13 amino acids. Trimming stripped 6 bases from V and 8 bases from J, with 14 bases between. CDR1 is LGHNT, CDR2 FRNRAP, per germline. The CDR3 loop is CASGSSARYEQFF. CDR3 DNA sequence: TGTGCTAGTGGCTCCTCCGCGCGCTATGAGCAGTTCTTC.

CDR3 sequence: CTISGGQGKGNEQFF. The CDR3 region has the DNA TGTACCATCAGTGGGGGACAGGGGAAGGGGAATGAGCAGTTCTTC. The V and J genes are TRBV2 and TRBJ2-1; 10 bases are a match to TRBD1. Germline CDR1 reads SNHLY; CDR2 reads FYNNEI. The CDR3 is made up of 15 amino acids.

The chain couples TRBV3-1 to TRBJ2-5; D not certain. Germline lookup yields CDR1 LGHDT and CDR2 YNNKEL (reference sequence). V lost 1 base, J lost 2 bases, and 14 bases lay in between. The CDR3 is made up of 16 amino acids. In DNA form, the CDR3 reads TGTGCCAGCAGCCAAGGGCCCCGGGTTATTCAAGAGACCCAGTACTTC. Its translation: CASSQGPRVIQETQYF.

This clonotype was observed many times. This chain joins TRBV12-3 or TRBV12-4 and TRBJ2-3, with a weak D call TRBD1 (6 bases). The CDR3 contains 15 residues. Trimming shortened V by 3 bases and J by 12 bases, and 22 bases separated the two germline ends. The CDR3 spells CASSLRNYREGSQYF. The CDR3, as DNA: TGTGCCAGCAGTTTGCGCAATTACAGGGAAGGGAGTCAGTATTTT.

Many counts were recorded for this clonotype. The CDR3 bases are TGCGCCAGCAGCTTGGCCGGTCTATTAGGGGGCGAGCAGTACTTC. The encoded protein is CASSLAGLLGGEQYF. This sequence joins TRBV5-1 and TRBJ2-7; possible D gene TRBD1, 6 bases. This CDR3 has 15 residues. Per the germline V gene, CDR1 is SGHRS and CDR2 is YFSETQ. Trimming pared 0 bases from V and 6 bases from J, leaving 16 bases between.

The sample holds many counts of this clonotype. The J gene is TRBJ2-1, the V gene TRBV20-1; unclear D gene. Trimming pared 3 bases from V and 1 base from J, leaving 7 bases between. CDR1 and CDR2 from the germline V gene are DFQATT and SNEGSKA (reference sequence). The CDR3 is made up of 13 amino acids. CDR3 bases: TGCAGTGCTAGGTTGAGTTCCTACAATGAGCAGTTCTTC. Amino acids: CSARLSSYNEQFF.

The table lists this clonotype with many counts. The V and J genes are TRBV25-1 and TRBJ2-5; D not resolved. The length of the CDR3 is 13 residues. Germline assignment: CDR1 MGHDK and CDR2 SYGVNS. V dropped 3 bases and J dropped 5 bases, with 10 bases sitting between them. The CDR3 spells CASSDSHGETQYF. The CDR3 DNA is TGTGCCAGCAGTGACTCGCACGGTGAGACCCAGTACTTC.

This clonotype was observed a handful of times. The rearrangement links TRBV5-1 to TRBJ2-1, with 9 bases aligning to TRBD1. V was pared by 2 bases and J by 8 bases, with 2 bases of the junction left unmatched. The CDR3 covers 13 residues. Germline CDR1 SGHRS, CDR2 YFSETQ. The CDR3 protein is CASSFDRGDEQFF. The CDR3 DNA reads TGCGCCAGCAGCTTCGACAGGGGGGATGAGCAGTTCTTC.

This clonotype has more than one count but fewer than ten. This sequence joins TRBV7-2 and TRBJ2-7, with 7 nucleotides matching TRBD2. V lost 5 bases, J lost 3 bases, and 10 bases stayed unmatched. Germline V CDR1 and CDR2: SGHTA, FQGNSA. This CDR3 comprises 15 residues. CDR3 in amino acids: CASSARAASGYEQYF. CDR3 bases: TGTGCCAGCAGCGCAAGGGCGGCTAGCGGCTACGAGCAGTACTTC.

This clonotype turned up a few times. The rearrangement uses TRBV20-1 and TRBJ1-3; 7 bases map to TRBD1. Germline V gene data show CDR1 as DFQATT and CDR2 as SNEGSKA (reference sequence). V shed 2 bases, J shed 0 bases, and the junction held 13 bases outside the gene matches. The CDR3 spans 18 residues. The CDR3 nucleotides read TGCAGTGCTAGACCCGGGACAGTAGCCTCGAGCTCTGGAAACACCATATATTTT. Translating it yields CSARPGTVASSSGNTIYF.

The chain links TRBV9 to TRBJ2-7; 9 nucleotides agree with TRBD1. The germline gives CDR1 SGDLS, CDR2 YYNGEE. V dropped 5 bases and J dropped 0; count of bases not matched to a gene: 6. The CDR3 extends over 15 amino acids. The CDR3 reads CASSEQGALSYEQYF. CDR3 in DNA: TGTGCCAGCAGTGAACAGGGGGCCCTCTCCTACGAGCAGTACTTC.

This clonotype was seen only a few times. V is TRBV29-1 and J is TRBJ2-1, with D tentatively TRBD1 (7 bases). The CDR3 loop spans 16 amino acids. Germline V lookup: CDR1 SQVTM, CDR2 ANQGSEA. V dropped 5 bases and J dropped 5 bases, with 22 bases sitting between them. The CDR3: CSVPGGFGGIHNEQFF. The DNA for the CDR3 is TGCAGCGTTCCAGGGGGTTTCGGCGGGATCCACAATGAGCAGTTCTTC.

This chain connects TRBV7-2 to TRBJ2-7; D is undetermined. Germline V gene sequence: CDR1 SGHTA, CDR2 FQGNSA. V was trimmed by 2 bases and J by 5 bases, leaving 13 bases between them. The CDR3 runs 14 residues. In DNA form, the CDR3 reads TGTGCCAGCAGCTTAAAGGTCTTATGGGACGAGCAGTACTTC. It translates to CASSLKVLWDEQYF.

The table lists this clonotype with many counts. The J gene is TRBJ2-5, the V gene TRBV5-1; no firm D call. The CDR3 has 15 amino acids. Trimming took off 4 bases at V and 0 bases at J, with 13 bases between the two ends. CDR1 and CDR2 (germline): SGHRS, YFSETQ. CDR3 sequence: CASSHNPVYQETQYF. CDR3 bases: TGCGCCAGCAGCCATAACCCAGTATACCAAGAGACCCAGTACTTC.

This clonotype was seen many times. In DNA form, the CDR3 reads TGCAGTGCTAGAGATGGGGGATACACTGAAGCTTTCTTT. This sequence encodes CSARDGGYTEAFF. This sequence joins TRBV20-1 and TRBJ1-1, with a weak D call TRBD1 (5 bases). Germline V gene data show CDR1 as DFQATT and CDR2 as SNEGSKA (reference sequence). The CDR3 is 13 amino acids. V lost 0 bases to trimming and J lost 3 bases, with 8 bases between them.

The chain joins TRBV5-4 to TRBJ2-1, with D perhaps being TRBD1 or TRBD2 (5 bases each). Trimming pared 1 base from V and 5 bases from J, leaving 10 bases between. CDR3 length: 14 amino acids. Germline CDR1 reads SGHNT; CDR2 reads YYREEE (reference sequence). The CDR3 DNA follows: TGTGCCAGCAGCTTGAAAGGGACCGACAATGAGCAGTTCTTC. It is translated as CASSLKGTDNEQFF.

This clonotype has just a few counts. The V and J genes are TRBV6-1 and TRBJ2-7; 8 bases are a match to TRBD1. Germline V gene lookup returns CDR1 MNHNS and CDR2 SASEGT. V lost 7 bases and J lost 5; bases outside the gene matches: 13. This CDR3 has 15 amino acids. The DNA of the CDR3 is TGTGCCAGCACCGGACTGACCGGACAGGGCCACGAGCAGTACTTC. Protein sequence: CASTGLTGQGHEQYF.

The chain is built from TRBV10-3 and TRBJ2-3; 8 nucleotides line up with TRBD2. This CDR3 contains 15 residues. CDR1 ENHRY and CDR2 SYGVKD come from the germline V gene. Trimming cost V 2 bases and J 2 bases; bases outside gene matches: 3. Here the CDR3 reads CAISEPSGPTDTQYF. As DNA, the CDR3 is TGTGCCATCAGTGAGCCTAGCGGGCCCACAGATACGCAGTATTTT.

This chain uses TRBV29-1 with TRBJ1-2, with D tentatively TRBD1 (5 bases). CDR3 size: 11 residues. Per germline, CDR1 SQVTM and CDR2 ANQGSEA. V gave up 7 bases and J gave up 4 bases, with 10 bases separating them. The CDR3 region has the DNA TGCAGCGACCAGGGATCCTATGGCTACACCTTC. It translates to CSDQGSYGYTF.

This clonotype was observed at least ten times. The CDR3 region has the DNA TGTGCCAGCAGCAGGGGGAGGAGCACTGAAGCTTTCTTT. It yields the protein CASSRGRSTEAFF. The chain combines TRBV7-2 with TRBJ1-1, with D perhaps matching TRBD1 (6 bases). The CDR3 extends over 13 amino acids. The germline CDR1 and CDR2 sequences are SGHTA and FQGNSA. V lost 5 bases, J lost 4 bases, and 11 bases lay in between.

This clonotype was seen ten or more times. The chain links TRBV6-5 to TRBJ2-5; D is undetermined. Germline V lookup: CDR1 MNHEY, CDR2 SVGAGI. V gave up 8 bases and J gave up 6 bases, with 10 bases separating them. This CDR3 comprises 11 residues. The DNA for the CDR3 is TGTGCCAGCGGGCTCCCCCAGACCCAGTACTTC. Residues: CASGLPQTQYF.